This T cell receptor (beta chain) was sequenced in a study of blood T cell repertoires in COVID-19. Study in general: Researchers got acute and convalescent COVID-19 samples from the United States, Italy and Spain. The analysed material was cDNA or gDNA that came from T cells, B-cell-depleted T cells, or PBMCs.

The CDR3 totals 16 residues. V was pared by 5 bases and J by 9 bases, with 20 bases between. CDR1 is SGHVS, CDR2 FQNEAQ, per germline. This clone came up once. Methods used by the authors: Quantification of nucleated cells was approximated via reference gene primer amplification. The data were produced by immunoSEQ multiplex PCR, yet TCRdb's version contains in-frame clones alone and is incomplete. V, J and clone size are those of that table, while D and trimming were read from the DNA. The data show roughly 180,000 clones, about 70% seen once. The sequence came from a woman in her forties or fifties with active or convalescent COVID-19. Sequencing used peripheral blood. J is TRBJ1-6 and V is TRBV7-8; D uncertain. The CDR3 sequence is CASSLPGMGSSSPLHF. CDR3 nucleotide sequence: TGTGCCAGCAGCCTCCCGGGGATGGGGAGTTCTTCACCCCTCCACTTT.